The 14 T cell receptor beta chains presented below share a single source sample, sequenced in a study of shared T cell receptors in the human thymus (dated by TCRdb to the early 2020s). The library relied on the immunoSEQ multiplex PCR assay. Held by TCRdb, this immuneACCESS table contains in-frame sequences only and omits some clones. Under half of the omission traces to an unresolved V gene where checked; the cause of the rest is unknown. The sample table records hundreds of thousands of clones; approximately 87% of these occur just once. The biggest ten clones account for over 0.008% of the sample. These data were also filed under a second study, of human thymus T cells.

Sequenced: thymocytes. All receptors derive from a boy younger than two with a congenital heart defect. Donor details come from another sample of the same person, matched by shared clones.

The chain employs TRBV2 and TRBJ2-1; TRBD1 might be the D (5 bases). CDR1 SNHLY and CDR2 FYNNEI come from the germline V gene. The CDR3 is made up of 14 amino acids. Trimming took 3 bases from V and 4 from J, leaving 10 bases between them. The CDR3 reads CASSDRAPYNEQFF. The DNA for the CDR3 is TGTGCCAGCAGTGACAGGGCACCGTACAATGAGCAGTTCTTC. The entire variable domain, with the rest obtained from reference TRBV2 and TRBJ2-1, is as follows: EPEVTQTPSHQVTQMGQEVILRCVPISNHLYFYWYRQILGQKVEFLVSFYNNEISEKSEIFDDQFSVERPDGSNFTLKIRSTKLEDSAMYFCASSDRAPYNEQFFGPGTRLTVL.

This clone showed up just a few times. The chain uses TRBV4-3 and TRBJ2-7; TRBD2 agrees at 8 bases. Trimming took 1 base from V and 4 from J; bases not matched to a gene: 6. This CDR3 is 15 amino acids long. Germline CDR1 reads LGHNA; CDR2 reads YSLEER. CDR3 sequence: CASSQARSGSYEQYF. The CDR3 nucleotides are TGCGCCAGCAGCCAAGCAAGGAGCGGGAGTTACGAGCAGTACTTC.

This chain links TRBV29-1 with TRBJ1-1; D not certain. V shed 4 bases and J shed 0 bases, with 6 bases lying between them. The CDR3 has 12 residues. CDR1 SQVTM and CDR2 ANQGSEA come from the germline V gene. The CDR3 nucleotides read TGCAGCGTTGTCCTGTTGAACACTGAAGCTTTCTTT. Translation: CSVVLLNTEAFF. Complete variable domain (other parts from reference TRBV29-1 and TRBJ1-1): SAVISQKPSRDICQRGTSLTIQCQVDSQVTMMFWYRQQPGQSLTLIATANQGSEATYESGFVIDKFPISRPNLTFSTLTVSNMSPEDSSIYLCSVVLLNTEAFFGQGTRLTVV.

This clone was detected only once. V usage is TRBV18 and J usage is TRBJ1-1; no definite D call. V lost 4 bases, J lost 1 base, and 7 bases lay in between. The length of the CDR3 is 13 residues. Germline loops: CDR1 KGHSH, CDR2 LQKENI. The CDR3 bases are TGTGCCAGCTCACTAACAGCGAACACTGAAGCTTTCTTT. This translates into CASSLTANTEAFF.

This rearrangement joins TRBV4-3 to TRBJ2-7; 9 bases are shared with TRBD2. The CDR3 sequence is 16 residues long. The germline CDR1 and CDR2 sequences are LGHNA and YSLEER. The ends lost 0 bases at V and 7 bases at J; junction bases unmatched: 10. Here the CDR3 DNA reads TGCGCCAGCAGCCAAGAGCCTAGCGGGGAGCCCTTGGAGCAGTACTTC. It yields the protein CASSQEPSGEPLEQYF.

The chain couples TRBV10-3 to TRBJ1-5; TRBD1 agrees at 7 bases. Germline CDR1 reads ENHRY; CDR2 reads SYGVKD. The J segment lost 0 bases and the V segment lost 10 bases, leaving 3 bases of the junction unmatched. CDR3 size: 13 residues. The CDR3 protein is CASGQVSNQPQHF. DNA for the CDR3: TGTGCCAGCGGACAGGTTAGCAATCAGCCCCAGCATTTT.

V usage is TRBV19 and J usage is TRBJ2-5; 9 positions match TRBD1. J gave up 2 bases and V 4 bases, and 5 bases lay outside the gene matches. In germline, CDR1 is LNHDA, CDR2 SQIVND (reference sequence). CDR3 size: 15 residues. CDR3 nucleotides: TGTGCCAGTAGTAGCCGGGACAGGGAACAAGAGACCCAGTACTTC. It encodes CASSSRDREQETQYF.

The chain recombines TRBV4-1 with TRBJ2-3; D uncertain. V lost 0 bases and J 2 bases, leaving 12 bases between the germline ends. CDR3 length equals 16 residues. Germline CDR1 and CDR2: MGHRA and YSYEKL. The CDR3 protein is CASSQDDGFNTDTQYF. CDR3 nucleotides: TGCGCCAGCAGCCAAGATGATGGCTTTAACACAGATACGCAGTATTTT.

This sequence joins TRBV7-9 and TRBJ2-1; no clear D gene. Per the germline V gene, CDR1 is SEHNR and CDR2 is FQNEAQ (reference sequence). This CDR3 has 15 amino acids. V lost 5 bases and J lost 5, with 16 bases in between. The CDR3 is CASSPTPALNNEQFF. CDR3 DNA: TGTGCCAGCAGCCCGACCCCAGCGTTGAACAATGAGCAGTTCTTC.

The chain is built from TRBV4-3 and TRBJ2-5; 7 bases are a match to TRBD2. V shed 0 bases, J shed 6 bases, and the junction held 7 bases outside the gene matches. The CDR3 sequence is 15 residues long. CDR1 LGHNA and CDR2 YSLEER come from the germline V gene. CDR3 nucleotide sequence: TGCGCCAGCAGCCAAGATCGAAGGAGCGGGAAGACCCAGTACTTC. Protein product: CASSQDRRSGKTQYF.

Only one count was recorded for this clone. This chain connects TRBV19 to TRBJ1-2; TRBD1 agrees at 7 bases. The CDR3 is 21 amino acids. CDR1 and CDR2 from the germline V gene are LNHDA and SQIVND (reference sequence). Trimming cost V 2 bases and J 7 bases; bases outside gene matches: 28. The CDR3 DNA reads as TGTGCCAGTAGTATAATTGGGACAGAGGTATCCTCATTTTCACTCTTAATTGGCTACACCTTC. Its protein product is CASSIIGTEVSSFSLLIGYTF.

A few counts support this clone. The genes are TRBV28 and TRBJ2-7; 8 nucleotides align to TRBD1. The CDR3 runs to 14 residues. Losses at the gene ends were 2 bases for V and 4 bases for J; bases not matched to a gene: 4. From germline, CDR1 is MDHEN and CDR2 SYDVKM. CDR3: CASSLTDRAYEQYF. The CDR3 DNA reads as TGTGCCAGCAGTTTAACGGACAGGGCGTACGAGCAGTACTTC.

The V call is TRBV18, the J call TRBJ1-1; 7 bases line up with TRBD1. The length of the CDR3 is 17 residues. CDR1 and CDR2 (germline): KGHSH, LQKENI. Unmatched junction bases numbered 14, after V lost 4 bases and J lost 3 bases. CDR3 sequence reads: CASSLHGQASRDTEAFF. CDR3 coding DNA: TGTGCCAGCTCACTACATGGACAGGCCTCAAGGGACACTGAAGCTTTCTTT.

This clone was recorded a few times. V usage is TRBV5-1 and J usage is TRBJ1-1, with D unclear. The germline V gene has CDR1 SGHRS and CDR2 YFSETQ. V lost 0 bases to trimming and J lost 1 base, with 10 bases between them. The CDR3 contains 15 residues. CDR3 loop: CASSLGGYPNTEAFF. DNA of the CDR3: TGCGCCAGCAGCTTGGGCGGCTACCCGAACACTGAAGCTTTCTTT.